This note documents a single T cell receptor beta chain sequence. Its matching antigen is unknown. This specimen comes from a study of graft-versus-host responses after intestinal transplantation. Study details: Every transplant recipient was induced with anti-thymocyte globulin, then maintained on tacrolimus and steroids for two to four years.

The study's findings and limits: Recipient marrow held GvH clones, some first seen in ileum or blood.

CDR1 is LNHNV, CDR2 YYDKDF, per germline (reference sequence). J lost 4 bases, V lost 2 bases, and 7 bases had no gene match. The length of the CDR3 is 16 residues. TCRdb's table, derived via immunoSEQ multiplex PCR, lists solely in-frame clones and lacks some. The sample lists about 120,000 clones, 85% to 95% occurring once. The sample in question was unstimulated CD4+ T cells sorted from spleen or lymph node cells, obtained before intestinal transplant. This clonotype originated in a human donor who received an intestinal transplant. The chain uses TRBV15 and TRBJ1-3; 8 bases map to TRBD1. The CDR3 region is CATSRQQGATGNTIYF. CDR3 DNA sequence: TGTGCCACCAGCAGACAGCAGGGGGCTACAGGAAACACCATATATTTT.